The subject of this entry is one TCR beta chain. The specificity of this receptor is unknown. It has no much larger one-base neighbor in the sample; base qualities were not kept. The sample comes from a study of PD-L1 blockade in urothelial cancer (dated by TCRdb to about 2017). With respect to the entire study: All patients started therapy in the mid-2010s and received atezolizumab 1,200 mg intravenously every 3 weeks. About 90% of the roughly 30 patients were males with bladder-origin urothelial cancer, and 18 of 29 reported a prior smoking history. Patients had an ECOG performance status of 0 or 1 and had received between 0 and 3 prior chemotherapy regimens. Blood samples were analyzed at two time points: 3 weeks after treatment start (second dose) and 6 weeks after treatment start. Blood samples gave median yields of approximately 130,000 T cells and over 80,000 unique TCRs, along with a median clonality of around 0.08. The study was an exploratory multi-omic analysis of somatic, immune and clinical correlates of response to PD-L1 blockade with atezolizumab in urothelial cancer. Pretreatment tumor samples, along with matched peripheral blood collected serially before and after atezolizumab treatment, underwent TCR sequencing. Durable clinical benefit was defined as progression-free survival longer than 6 months, and TCR features were also tested against progression-free and overall survival. Whole exome sequencing and RNA sequencing of pretreatment tumors were performed alongside TCR sequencing in the same patients. Eight or nine patients reached durable clinical benefit, while roughly 22 patients did not. Twenty-nine patients had pretreatment blood TCR-seq, some 25 had at least one posttreatment blood collection, and some 25 had tumor TCR-seq. On the study overall, not on this receptor specifically: Small sample size (n ≈ 27) and many exploratory analyses mean the results are intended to be hypothesis-generating. At 3 weeks after the start of treatment, tumor-associated TCR clones in peripheral blood had expanded more in patients with durable benefit (n ≈ 22, p = 0.022). A pretreatment peripheral blood TCR clonality below the median was linked to improved progression-free and overall survival.

Each PCR received spiked-in synthetic TCR analog templates so that absolute template abundance could be estimated from read counts. Using the immunoSEQ assay, TCRbeta CDR3 regions were amplified from genomic DNA with bias-controlled V and J gene primers. Rearranged TCRbeta segments were sequenced at approximately 20X coverage. Processing in the source paper ran as follows. Sequencing errors were corrected by clustering, and CDR3s were annotated against IMGT so that V, D and J genes could be assigned. Only productive TCRbeta rearrangements were used in downstream analyses, excluding out-of-frame or stop-codon sequences. To compute clonality, Shannon entropy was normalized by the log of the number of unique productive sequences and then subtracted from one. Fisher's exact test with Benjamini-Hochberg correction, using a cutoff of adjusted p below 0.01, was how clones that differed between time points or between blood and tumor were identified. The clones in this table, taken by TCRdb from immuneACCESS, are in-frame only. Not every clone is retained; where verified, under half of the shortfall comes from an unresolved V gene, and the cause of the rest is unknown. V and J calls and clone size are copied from that table; D and trimming were computed from the DNA. Across this sample there are fewer than 35,000 clones, with about 89% seen only once. The biggest ten clones account for approximately 4% of the sample.

A total of 25 to 35 patients with locally advanced or metastatic urothelial carcinoma, treated at Memorial Sloan Kettering on a trial protocol, made up the cohort. Peripheral blood mononuclear cells were collected pretreatment and during treatment, at between 1 and 8 total time points per patient. The Qiagen DNeasy Blood extraction kit was used to purify genomic DNA from total PBMCs and tumor samples. PBMCs were collected pretreatment and during treatment and were isolated and stored as previously described. Counted from cysteine to phenylalanine, this CDR3 has 14 amino acids. The entry retains the CDR3 DNA only, 42 bases that are in frame from base 1. From a lookup of the germline V gene, CDR1 and CDR2 are SGHAT and FQNNGV. The junction carries 17 bases between V and J, which are trimmed by 5 bases and 6 bases respectively.

This receptor was obtained from a man aged 45 to 65 with urothelial cancer. Sequences were derived from PBMCs, sampled around atezolizumab (anti-PD-L1) treatment. The V gene is TRBV11-2 and the J gene is TRBJ2-7; a tentative D match to TRBD1 spans 5 bases. The base sequence is TGTGCCAGCAGCCGCCCCCCAGGGATACGCGAGCAGTACTTC. It encodes CASSRPPGIREQYF.